Following are 8 T cell receptor beta chains from one sample sequenced in a study of T cells in Graves' hyperthyroidism and ophthalmopathy. TCR beta CDR3 regions were amplified from RNA transcripts. HTBI primers were employed in a first-round RT-PCR of the TCR CDR3. Via MiXCR, TCRdb re-called the multiplex PCR reads, giving one row per CDR3 protein. The top ten clones hold approximately 50% of a sample with approximately 570,000 distinct CDR3 sequences, nearly 20% of them seen once. Input material: blood. The receptors here all came from a man aged 35-49 years with Graves' ophthalmopathy.

The gene calls are TRBV12-3 or TRBV12-4 and TRBJ2-7; 9 bases map to TRBD1. V trimming: 3 bases; J trimming: 5 bases; junction bases outside the gene matches: 5. This CDR3 comprises 14 residues. CDR3 DNA sequence: TGTGCCAGCAGTTTGTCGGACAGGGGCCACGAGCAGTACTTC. It is translated as CASSLSDRGHEQYF.

This clonotype was seen more than once but under ten times. The rearrangement uses TRBV6-2 or TRBV6-3 and TRBJ1-1, with D perhaps matching TRBD1 (6 bases). Trimming took off 0 bases at V and 4 bases at J, with 9 bases between the two ends. This CDR3 is 14 amino acids long. CDR1 is MNHEY, CDR2 SVGEGT, per germline. DNA of the CDR3: TGTGCCAGCAGTTACTCGAGAGGGGGCACTGAAGCTTTCTTT. It translates to CASSYSRGGTEAFF.

The chain joins TRBV9 to TRBJ2-7; TRBD1 matches 7 bases. The CDR3 has 15 residues. In germline, CDR1 is SGDLS, CDR2 YYNGEE. V was pared by 4 bases and J by 2 bases, with 9 bases of the junction left unmatched. In DNA form, the CDR3 reads TGTGCCAGCAGCCAAGGTCCGGGACAGACCTACGAGCAGTACTTC. Encoded protein: CASSQGPGQTYEQYF. Together with reference TRBV9 and TRBJ2-7, the CDR3 gives the full variable domain: DSGVTQTPKHLITATGQRVTLRCSPRSGDLSVYWYQQSLDQGLQFLIQYYNGEERAKGNILERFSAQQFPDLHSELNLSSLELGDSALYFCASSQGPGQTYEQYFGPGTRLTVT.

This clonotype was recorded once. The rearrangement joins TRBV20-1 to TRBJ2-1, with TRBD2 matching 11 bases. Germline loops: CDR1 DFQATT, CDR2 SNEGSKA (reference sequence). The V gene end was trimmed by 3 bases and the J gene end by 7 bases; junction bases not matched to a gene: 8. This CDR3 comprises 15 residues. CDR3 nucleotide sequence: TGCAGTGCTAGTATTAGCGGGAGGGCCGGAAATGAGCAGTTCTTC. This encodes CSASISGRAGNEQFF.

This clonotype appeared a few times. V and J are TRBV6-2 or TRBV6-3 and TRBJ2-7, with 9 bases lining up with TRBD1. This CDR3 is 15 amino acids long. V gave up 5 bases and J gave up 2 bases; unmatched junction bases: 7. Germline lookup yields CDR1 MNHEY and CDR2 SVGEGT. The CDR3 sequence: CASSNEGQGTYEQYF. The CDR3 DNA reads TGTGCCAGCAGTAACGAGGGACAGGGAACCTACGAGCAGTACTTC.

J is TRBJ1-2 and V is TRBV20-1; D uncertain. Trimming pared 5 bases from V and 8 bases from J, leaving 21 bases between. The CDR3 is 14 amino acids. The germline V gene encodes CDR1 DFQATT and CDR2 SNEGSKA (reference sequence). The CDR3 here is CSARRGRQSDGYTF. CDR3 nucleotide sequence: TGCAGTGCTCGACGAGGCAGGCAATCTGACGGCTACACCTTC.

This rearrangement joins TRBV5-6 to TRBJ2-6, with 8 bases fitting TRBD1. V dropped 4 bases and J dropped 0; count of bases not matched to a gene: 6. Germline values: CDR1 SGHDT, CDR2 YYEEEE. The CDR3 spans 17 residues. CDR3: CASSPDRVGSGANVLTF. In nucleotides, the CDR3 is TGTGCCAGCAGCCCGGACAGGGTGGGCTCTGGGGCCAACGTCCTGACTTTC.

In its sample, this clonotype was seen many times. The chain is built from TRBV6-2 or TRBV6-3 and TRBJ1-1; D ambiguous. Germline V gene data show CDR1 as MNHEY and CDR2 as SVGEGT. The CDR3 loop spans 15 amino acids. V dropped 4 bases and J dropped 4 bases, with 16 bases sitting between them. The chain's CDR3 is CASSSHMSMRTEAFF. The CDR3 nucleotides read TGTGCCAGCAGTTCACACATGAGTATGCGCACTGAAGCTTTCTTT.